Shown below are 23 T cell receptor beta chains from a single sample sequenced in a study of T cell responses to AZD1222 COVID-19 vaccine. Profiling relied on immunoSEQ multiplex PCR, and the TCRdb table lists in-frame clones only, not all of them. The table records nearly 110,000 clones, approximately 88% of them present only once. This material consisted of peripheral blood, taken on day 0 of AZD1222 vaccination. Receptor source: an adult in good health.

CDR3: CASGGLANQPQHF. Here the CDR3 DNA reads TGTGCCAGCGGGGGTTTGGCAAATCAGCCCCAGCATTTT. This chain joins TRBV28 and TRBJ1-5; D is perhaps TRBD1 (5 bases). Germline CDR1 and CDR2: MDHEN and SYDVKM. Trimming took 8 bases from V and 4 from J, leaving 12 bases between them. CDR3 length: 13 residues.

This chain joins TRBV30 and TRBJ2-3; perhaps D is TRBD1 or TRBD2 (5 bases each). V lost 4 bases and J lost 5, with 13 bases in between. The CDR3 consists of 13 residues. From germline, CDR1 is GTSNPN and CDR2 SVGIG (reference sequence). As DNA, the CDR3 is TGTGCCTGGAAACGGGGTCAGGGAGATACGCAGTATTTT. Its protein product is CAWKRGQGDTQYF. Together with reference TRBV30 and TRBJ2-3, the CDR3 gives the full variable domain: SQTIHQWPATLVQPVGSPLSLECTVEGTSNPNLYWYRQAAGRGLQLLFYSVGIGQISSEVPQNLSASRPQDRQFILSSKKLLLSDSGFYLCAWKRGQGDTQYFGPGTRLTVL.

The genes are TRBV28 and TRBJ1-1, with D possibly being TRBD1 (5 bases). Germline V gene lookup returns CDR1 MDHEN and CDR2 SYDVKM. The CDR3 runs 12 residues. Trimming cost V 10 bases and J 8 bases, with 17 bases left between them. The CDR3 loop is CATKQDSLEAFF. DNA of the CDR3: TGTGCCACCAAACAAGACAGCCTAGAAGCTTTCTTT.

This clone came up once. V and J are TRBV30 and TRBJ1-4; 10 positions agree with TRBD1. The CDR3 has 18 residues. V dropped 2 bases and J dropped 5; count of bases not matched to a gene: 14. Germline loops: CDR1 GTSNPN, CDR2 SVGIG (reference sequence). CDR3 in DNA: TGTGCCTGGAGTTCTCCCTTAATTCCGGGACAGGGGAATGAAAAACTGTTTTTT. It is translated as CAWSSPLIPGQGNEKLFF. Drawing the rest from reference TRBV30 and TRBJ1-4, the complete variable domain is SQTIHQWPATLVQPVGSPLSLECTVEGTSNPNLYWYRQAAGRGLQLLFYSVGIGQISSEVPQNLSASRPQDRQFILSSKKLLLSDSGFYLCAWSSPLIPGQGNEKLFFGSGTQLSVL.

The DNA of the CDR3 is TGTGCCAGCAGCGTCGGCGGTATTAATGAAAAACTGTTTTTT. This encodes CASSVGGINEKLFF. The rearrangement joins TRBV9 to TRBJ1-4; no firm D call. The ends were cut back, 2 bases at V and 4 bases at J, with 9 bases in the middle. Germline assignment: CDR1 SGDLS and CDR2 YYNGEE. The CDR3 sequence is 14 residues long.

This clone was seen only a few times. The genes are TRBV2 and TRBJ2-2, with TRBD1 matching 8 bases. Losses at the gene ends were 7 bases for V and 4 bases for J; bases not matched to a gene: 5. Germline V gene sequence: CDR1 SNHLY, CDR2 FYNNEI. This CDR3 is 14 amino acids long. The CDR3 spells CASTLTGVTGELFF. CDR3 sequence (DNA): TGTGCCAGCACCTTGACAGGGGTCACCGGGGAGCTGTTTTTT.

This rearrangement joins TRBV5-1 to TRBJ2-7, with 7 bases fitting TRBD1. Germline CDR1 SGHRS, CDR2 YFSETQ. The CDR3 consists of 17 residues. The ends lost 4 bases at V and 4 bases at J; junction bases unmatched: 17. This CDR3 is CASSGGPGQLRAYEQYF. The CDR3 nucleotides read TGCGCCAGCAGCGGGGGTCCGGGACAGCTCCGCGCGTACGAGCAGTACTTC. Combining the CDR3 with reference TRBV5-1 and TRBJ2-7 gives the whole variable domain KAGVTQTPRYLIKTRGQQVTLSCSPISGHRSVSWYQQTPGQGLQFLFEYFSETQRNKGNFPGRFSGRQFSNSRSEMNVSTLELGDSALYLCASSGGPGQLRAYEQYFGPGTRLTVT.

V usage is TRBV19 and J usage is TRBJ2-3, with D unclear. Trimming shortened V by 4 bases and J by 1 base, and 12 bases separated the two germline ends. Germline V gene sequence: CDR1 LNHDA, CDR2 SQIVND (reference sequence). There are 15 residues in the CDR3. CDR3 sequence: CASSRPELRTDTQYF. In DNA, the CDR3 is TGTGCCAGTAGTAGGCCAGAGCTACGCACAGATACGCAGTATTTT.

The chain is built from TRBV15 and TRBJ1-6; D might be TRBD1 (5 bases). The germline gives CDR1 LNHNV, CDR2 YYDKDF (reference sequence). The V gene lost 3 bases and the J gene lost 9 bases, with 18 bases spanning the gap. The CDR3 spans 16 residues. The CDR3 coding sequence is TGTGCCACCAGCAGCGAACTTCAGGGTCGGGGTTCACCCCTCCACTTT. Protein sequence: CATSSELQGRGSPLHF.

This clone was seen a few times. In DNA, the CDR3 is TGTGCCAGCAGTGAAGCGCGGGGGGCTGTGGGCAATCAGCCCCAGCATTTT. Amino acids: CASSEARGAVGNQPQHF. V gene TRBV2 combines with J gene TRBJ1-5; tentatively, D is TRBD1 (6 bases). CDR1 and CDR2 (germline): SNHLY, FYNNEI. The V end lost 0 bases, the J end lost 2 bases, and 14 bases lay between the germline ends. The CDR3 spans 17 residues.

This clone showed up just once. The chain is built from TRBV28 and TRBJ2-2; tentatively, D is TRBD1 (6 bases). CDR3 length equals 15 residues. Germline V gene lookup returns CDR1 MDHEN and CDR2 SYDVKM. Deletions cut 7 bases from V and 0 bases from J, with 12 bases between. The CDR3: CASIPGQANTGELFF. The DNA for the CDR3 is TGTGCCAGCATCCCGGGACAAGCGAACACCGGGGAGCTGTTTTTT.

This sequence joins TRBV6-5 and TRBJ2-1; tentative D call: TRBD1 (6 bases). The V gene lost 5 bases and the J gene lost 7 bases, with 18 bases spanning the gap. Germline CDR1 is MNHEY and CDR2 is SVGAGI. This CDR3 contains 15 residues. The DNA for the CDR3 is TGTGCCAGCAGTCCCTTGCAGGGGTATCGTAATGAGCAGTTCTTC. Its translation is CASSPLQGYRNEQFF.

This rearrangement joins TRBV19 to TRBJ2-5; tentative D call: TRBD2 (5 bases). Germline CDR1 reads LNHDA; CDR2 reads SQIVND (reference sequence). The CDR3 runs to 13 residues. V gave up 1 base and J gave up 5 bases, with 8 bases separating them. The CDR3 here is CASSIAWEETQYF. In DNA, the CDR3 is TGTGCCAGTAGTATAGCCTGGGAGGAGACCCAGTACTTC.

A single count supports this clone. The V gene is TRBV23-1, the J gene TRBJ1-5, with a weak D call TRBD1 (6 bases). TRBV23-1 is marked as an open reading frame, function uncertain. The germline V and J ends were trimmed by 2 bases and 0 bases, with 23 bases remaining between them. The CDR3 has 20 amino acids. Here the CDR3 reads CASSQLTQVQGMYSNQPQHF. The CDR3 nucleotides are TGCGCCAGCAGTCAACTCACCCAGGTCCAGGGGATGTATAGCAATCAGCCCCAGCATTTT.

The chain uses TRBV6-2 or TRBV6-3 and TRBJ2-1; possibly TRBD1 or TRBD2 for D (7 bases each). The CDR3 consists of 18 residues. The V end was cut by 5 bases, the J end by 1 base, with 21 bases between. Germline V CDR1 and CDR2: MNHEY, SVGEGT. The CDR3 coding sequence is TGTGCCAGCAGTCCCATCGGCTCCCAGGGGGGGTCCTACAATGAGCAGTTCTTC. It encodes CASSPIGSQGGSYNEQFF.

V usage is TRBV11-3 and J usage is TRBJ1-4, with 7 bases identical to TRBD1. The CDR3 extends over 18 amino acids. Trimming took 1 base from V and 6 from J; bases not matched to a gene: 14. Germline V gene lookup returns CDR1 SGHNT and CDR2 YENEEA. The CDR3, as DNA: TGTGCCAGCAGCTTAGGTGATGAGGGGGCGAGAGTCGATGAAAAACTGTTTTTT. Residues: CASSLGDEGARVDEKLFF.

The chain uses TRBV6-5 and TRBJ2-7, with 7 bases identical to TRBD1. J was trimmed by 1 base and V by 4 bases; bases with no gene match: 10. The germline gives CDR1 MNHEY, CDR2 SVGAGI. This CDR3 has 16 amino acids. CDR3 coding DNA: TGTGCCAGCAGTTCCGACAGGGATAGAGGGTCCTACGAGCAGTACTTC. This encodes CASSSDRDRGSYEQYF.

The rearrangement links TRBV7-9 to TRBJ2-3; D is ambiguous. Trimming removed 2 bases at V and 3 bases at J, with 9 bases between. CDR1 and CDR2 (germline): SEHNR, FQNEAQ (reference sequence). This CDR3 spans 14 amino acids. CDR3 bases: TGTGCCAGCAGCTTAACGAGTCCGACAGATACGCAGTATTTT. Translation gives CASSLTSPTDTQYF.

This rearrangement joins TRBV5-4 to TRBJ1-1; D ambiguous. Germline CDR1 SGHNT, CDR2 YYREEE (reference sequence). Trimming cost V 0 bases and J 0 bases, with 0 bases left between them. This CDR3 has 12 amino acids. The CDR3 DNA sequence: TGTGCCAGCAGCTTGGTGAACACTGAAGCTTTCTTT. Its protein product is CASSLVNTEAFF.

V and J are TRBV19 and TRBJ1-6; tentatively, D is TRBD1 (5 bases). The V and J ends lost 7 bases and 10 bases respectively, with 11 bases between them. CDR1 is LNHDA and CDR2 is SQIVND in the germline V gene (reference sequence). The CDR3 spans 12 residues. The CDR3 nucleotides are TGTGCCAGTATACGGAGGGGATCACCCCTCCACTTT. It encodes CASIRRGSPLHF.

This clone was seen once. Other DNA sequences of this sample code for an identical CDR3. The chain carries TRBV11-3 and TRBJ1-1; the D gene is possibly TRBD1 (5 bases). Trimming removed 3 bases at V and 0 bases at J, with 5 bases between. This CDR3 region has 13 residues. Germline values: CDR1 SGHNT, CDR2 YENEEA. CDR3 amino acids: CASSLGLNTEAFF. CDR3 sequence (DNA): TGTGCCAGCAGCTTGGGACTGAACACTGAAGCTTTCTTT.

In DNA form, the CDR3 reads TGTGCCAGCAGCCCCAGCACTTACAATGAGCAGTTCTTC. Translating gives CASSPSTYNEQFF. This sequence joins TRBV5-4 and TRBJ2-1; no clear D. This CDR3 has 13 residues. V was pared by 4 bases and J by 4 bases, with 9 bases between. CDR1 and CDR2 from the germline V gene are SGHNT and YYREEE (reference sequence).

CDR3 loop: CASSQGYPYNEQFF. DNA of the CDR3: TGTGCCAGCAGCCAAGGATATCCCTACAATGAGCAGTTCTTC. The chain has TRBV3-1 (or the pseudogene TRBV3-2) and TRBJ2-1, with no clear D. Trimming removed 1 base at V and 2 bases at J, with 6 bases between. The CDR3 has 14 residues. Germline V gene lookup returns CDR1 LGHDT and CDR2 YNNKEL (reference sequence).